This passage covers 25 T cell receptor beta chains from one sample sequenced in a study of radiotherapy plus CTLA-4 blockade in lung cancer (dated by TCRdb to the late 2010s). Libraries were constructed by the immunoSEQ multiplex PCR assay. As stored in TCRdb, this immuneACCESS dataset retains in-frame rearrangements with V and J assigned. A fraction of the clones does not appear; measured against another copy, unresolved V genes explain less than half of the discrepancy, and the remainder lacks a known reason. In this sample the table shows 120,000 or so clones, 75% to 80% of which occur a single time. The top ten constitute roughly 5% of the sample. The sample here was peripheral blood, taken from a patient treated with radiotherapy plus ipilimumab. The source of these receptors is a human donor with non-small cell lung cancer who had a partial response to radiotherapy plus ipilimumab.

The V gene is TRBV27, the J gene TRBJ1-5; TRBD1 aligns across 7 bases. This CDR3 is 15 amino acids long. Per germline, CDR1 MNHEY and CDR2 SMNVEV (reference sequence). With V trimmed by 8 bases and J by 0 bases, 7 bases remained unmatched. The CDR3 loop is CASRSGGFSNQPQHF. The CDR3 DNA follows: TGTGCCAGCCGGTCAGGGGGTTTTAGCAATCAGCCCCAGCATTTT.

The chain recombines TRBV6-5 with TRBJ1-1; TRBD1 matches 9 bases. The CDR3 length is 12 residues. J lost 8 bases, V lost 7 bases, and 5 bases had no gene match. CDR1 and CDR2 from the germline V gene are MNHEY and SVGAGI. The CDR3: CASILGQGEAFF. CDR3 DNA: TGTGCCAGCATCCTGGGACAGGGCGAAGCTTTCTTT.

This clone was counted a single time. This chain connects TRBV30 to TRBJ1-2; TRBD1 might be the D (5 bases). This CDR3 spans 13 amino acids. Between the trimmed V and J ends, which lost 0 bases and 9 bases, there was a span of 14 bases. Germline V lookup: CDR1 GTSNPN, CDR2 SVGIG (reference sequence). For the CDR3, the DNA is TGTGCCTGGAGTGTCCGTACCTCAGGGCGCTACACCTTC. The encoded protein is CAWSVRTSGRYTF.

CDR3 DNA sequence: TGCAGCTCCCGACAGGCCCTGAGCTCCTACAATGAGCAGTTCTTC. As protein: CSSRQALSSYNEQFF. The V and J genes are TRBV29-1 and TRBJ2-1; possibly TRBD1 for D (6 bases). The germline V gene encodes CDR1 SQVTM and CDR2 ANQGSEA. V was clipped by 8 bases and J by 0 bases, with 17 bases between them. This CDR3 is built from 15 residues.

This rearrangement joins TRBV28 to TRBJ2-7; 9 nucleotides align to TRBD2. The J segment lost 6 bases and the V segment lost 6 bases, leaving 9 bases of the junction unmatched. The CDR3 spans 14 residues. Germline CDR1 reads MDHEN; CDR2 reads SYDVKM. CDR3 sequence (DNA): TGTGCCAGCAGGCGCGGCGGGAGGGCCTCCGAGCAGTACGTC. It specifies CASRRGGRASEQYV.

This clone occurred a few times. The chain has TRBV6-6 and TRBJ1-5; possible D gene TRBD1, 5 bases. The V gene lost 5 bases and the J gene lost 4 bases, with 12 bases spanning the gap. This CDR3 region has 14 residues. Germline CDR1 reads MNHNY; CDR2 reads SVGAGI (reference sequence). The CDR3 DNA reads TGTGCCAGCAGTCGGGACGGGGGGAATCAGCCCCAGCATTTT. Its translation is CASSRDGGNQPQHF.

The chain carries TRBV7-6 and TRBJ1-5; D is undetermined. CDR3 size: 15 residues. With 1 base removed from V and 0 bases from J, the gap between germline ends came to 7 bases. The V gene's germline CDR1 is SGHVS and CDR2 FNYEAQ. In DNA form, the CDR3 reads TGTGCCAGCAGCTTAGACGGTTATAGCAATCAGCCCCAGCATTTT. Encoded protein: CASSLDGYSNQPQHF.

CDR3: CASSLPGLAGGGEQFF. The CDR3 DNA reads as TGTGCCAGCAGCTTGCCGGGACTAGCGGGAGGCGGTGAGCAGTTCTTC. The chain recombines TRBV5-6 with TRBJ2-1; 15 bases fit TRBD2. The CDR3 has 16 amino acids. Germline CDR1 is SGHDT and CDR2 is YYEEEE. After removal of 1 base from V and 9 bases from J, the junction contained 5 bases not matched to a gene.

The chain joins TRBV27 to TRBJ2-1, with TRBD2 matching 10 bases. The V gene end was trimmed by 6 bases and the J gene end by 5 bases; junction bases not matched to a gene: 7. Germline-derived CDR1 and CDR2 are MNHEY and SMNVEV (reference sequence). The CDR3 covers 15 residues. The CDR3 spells CASRKLAGNDNEQFF. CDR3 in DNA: TGTGCCAGCAGAAAACTAGCGGGAAACGACAATGAGCAGTTCTTC.

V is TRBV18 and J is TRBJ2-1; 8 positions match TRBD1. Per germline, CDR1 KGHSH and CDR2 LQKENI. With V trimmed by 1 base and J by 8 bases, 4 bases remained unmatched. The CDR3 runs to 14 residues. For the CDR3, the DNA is TGTGCCAGCTCACCACGACAGGGGATCGATGAGCAGTTCTTC. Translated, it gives CASSPRQGIDEQFF.

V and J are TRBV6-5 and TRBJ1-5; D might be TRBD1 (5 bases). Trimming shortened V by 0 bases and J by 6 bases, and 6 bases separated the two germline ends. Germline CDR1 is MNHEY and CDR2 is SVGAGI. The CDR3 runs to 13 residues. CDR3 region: CASSYSDTQPQHF. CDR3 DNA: TGTGCCAGCAGTTACTCGGACACTCAGCCCCAGCATTTT.

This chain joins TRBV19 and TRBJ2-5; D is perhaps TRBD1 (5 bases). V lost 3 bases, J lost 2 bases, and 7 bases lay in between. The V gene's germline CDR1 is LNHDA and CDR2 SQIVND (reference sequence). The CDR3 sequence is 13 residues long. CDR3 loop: CASSIRGQETQYF. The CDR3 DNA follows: TGTGCCAGTAGTATTAGGGGACAAGAGACCCAGTACTTC.

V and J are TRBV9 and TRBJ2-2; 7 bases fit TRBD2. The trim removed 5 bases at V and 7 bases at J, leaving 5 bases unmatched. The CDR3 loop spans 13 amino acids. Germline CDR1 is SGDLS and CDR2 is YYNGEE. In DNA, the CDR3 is TGTGCCAGCAGGTTCCGGGGGGACGGGGAGCTGTTTTTT. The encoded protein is CASRFRGDGELFF.

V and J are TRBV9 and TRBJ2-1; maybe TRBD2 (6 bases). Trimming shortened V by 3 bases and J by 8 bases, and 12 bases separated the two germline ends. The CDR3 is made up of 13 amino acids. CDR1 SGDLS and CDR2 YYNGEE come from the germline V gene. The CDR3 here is CASSAGGFYEQFF. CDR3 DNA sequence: TGTGCCAGCAGCGCCGGGGGTTTTTATGAGCAGTTCTTC.

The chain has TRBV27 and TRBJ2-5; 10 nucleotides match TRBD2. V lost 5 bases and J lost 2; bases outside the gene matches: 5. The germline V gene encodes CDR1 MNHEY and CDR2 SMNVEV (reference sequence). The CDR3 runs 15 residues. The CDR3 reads CASSPGLAKQETQYF. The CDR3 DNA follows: TGTGCCAGCAGTCCGGGACTAGCGAAACAAGAGACCCAGTACTTC.

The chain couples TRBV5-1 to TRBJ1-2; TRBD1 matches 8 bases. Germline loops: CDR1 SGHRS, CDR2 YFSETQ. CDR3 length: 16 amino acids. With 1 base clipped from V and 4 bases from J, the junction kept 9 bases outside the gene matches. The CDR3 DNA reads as TGCGCCAGCAGCTTGTTGGCAGGGGGCGGGAGCTATGGCTACACCTTC. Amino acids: CASSLLAGGGSYGYTF.

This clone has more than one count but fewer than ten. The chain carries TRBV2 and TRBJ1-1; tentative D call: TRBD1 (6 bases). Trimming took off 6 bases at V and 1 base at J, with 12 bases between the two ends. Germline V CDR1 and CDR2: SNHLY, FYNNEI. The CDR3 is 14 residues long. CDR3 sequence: CASSFDRTNTEAFF. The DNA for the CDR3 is TGTGCCAGCAGCTTCGACAGGACGAACACTGAAGCTTTCTTT.

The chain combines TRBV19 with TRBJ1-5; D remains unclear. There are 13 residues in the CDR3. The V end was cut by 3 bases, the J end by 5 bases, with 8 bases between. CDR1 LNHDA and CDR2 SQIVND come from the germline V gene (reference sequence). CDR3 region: CASSMGSDQPQHF. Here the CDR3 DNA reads TGTGCCAGTAGTATGGGCTCGGATCAGCCCCAGCATTTT.

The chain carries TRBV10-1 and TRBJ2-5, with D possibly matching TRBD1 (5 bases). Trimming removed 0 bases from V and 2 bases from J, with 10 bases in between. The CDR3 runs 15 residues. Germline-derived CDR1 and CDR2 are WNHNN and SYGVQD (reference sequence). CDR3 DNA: TGCGCCAGCAGTGAGTCCGTTGGGGCACAAGAGACCCAGTACTTC. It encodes CASSESVGAQETQYF.

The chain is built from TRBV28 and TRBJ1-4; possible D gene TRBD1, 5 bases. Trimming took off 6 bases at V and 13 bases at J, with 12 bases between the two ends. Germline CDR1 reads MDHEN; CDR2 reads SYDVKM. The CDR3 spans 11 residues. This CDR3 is CASSLDTGLFF. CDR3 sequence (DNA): TGTGCCAGCAGCCTGGACACTGGACTGTTTTTT. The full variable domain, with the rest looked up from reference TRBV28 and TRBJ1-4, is DVKVTQSSRYLVKRTGEKVFLECVQDMDHENMFWYRQDPGLGLRLIYFSYDVKMKEKGDIPEGYSVSREKKERFSLILESASTNQTSMYLCASSLDTGLFFGSGTQLSVL.

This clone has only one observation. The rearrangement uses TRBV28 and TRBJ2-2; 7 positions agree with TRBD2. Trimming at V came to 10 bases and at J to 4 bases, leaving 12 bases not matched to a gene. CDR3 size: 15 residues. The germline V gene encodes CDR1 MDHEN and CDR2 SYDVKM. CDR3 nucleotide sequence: TGTGCCACGGTTGAAAGCCGCGGGAGCACCGGGGAGCTGTTTTTT. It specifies CATVESRGSTGELFF.

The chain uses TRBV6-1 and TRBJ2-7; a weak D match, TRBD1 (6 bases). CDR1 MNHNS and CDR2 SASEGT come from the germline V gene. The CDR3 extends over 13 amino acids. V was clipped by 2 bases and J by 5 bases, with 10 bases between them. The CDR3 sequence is CASSETDRNEQYV. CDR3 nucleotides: TGTGCCAGCAGTGAAACCGACAGGAACGAGCAGTACGTC.

The CDR3 is CASSWGGTNEQFF. DNA of the CDR3: TGTGCCAGCAGTTGGGGGGGGACCAATGAGCAGTTCTTC. This chain uses TRBV28 with TRBJ2-1; 7 bases align to TRBD2. Per the germline V gene, CDR1 is MDHEN and CDR2 is SYDVKM. The trim removed 4 bases at V and 6 bases at J, leaving 3 bases unmatched. The length of the CDR3 is 13 residues.

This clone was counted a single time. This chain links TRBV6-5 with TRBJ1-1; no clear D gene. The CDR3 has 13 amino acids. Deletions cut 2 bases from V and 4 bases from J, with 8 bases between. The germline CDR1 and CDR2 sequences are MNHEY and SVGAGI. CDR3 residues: CASSYSSFTEAFF. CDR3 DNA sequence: TGTGCCAGCAGTTACAGTAGCTTCACTGAAGCTTTCTTT.

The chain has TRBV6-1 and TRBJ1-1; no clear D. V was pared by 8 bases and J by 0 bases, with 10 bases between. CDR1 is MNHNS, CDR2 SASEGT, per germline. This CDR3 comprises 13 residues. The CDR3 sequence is CASLRHLNTEAFF. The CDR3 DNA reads TGTGCCAGCTTAAGACACTTGAACACTGAAGCTTTCTTT.